This T cell receptor beta chain was found in a study of vaccination effects on CD4 cells after COVID-19 (dated by TCRdb to between 2020 and 2023). Notes on the research overall: Participants received two doses of either the BNT162b2 or the mRNA-1273 mRNA SARS-CoV-2 vaccine. The study compared SARS-CoV-2 spike-specific CD4+ TCR repertoires before and after mRNA vaccination in COVID-19 convalescent patients and infection-naive vaccine recipients. Altogether, nine to ten COVID-19 convalescent patients and several SARS-CoV-2-naive healthy vaccine recipients made up the full study. Cultures from other donors in the study were sequenced using the Oncomine TCR Beta short-read assay on an Illumina iSeq 100. What the work shows at the level of the full study, not this receptor alone: The study was limited by a small number of convalescent patients and lacked early post-infection timepoints. Among healthy vaccine recipients, nearly all vaccine-induced clones were SARS-CoV-2 mono-reactive, and just 1 of 255 was cross-reactive with common cold coronaviruses. Clones induced by infection and clones induced by vaccination both contracted markedly at late timepoints after vaccination, which fits with T cell responses waning over time.

Trimming removed 3 bases from V and 3 bases from J, leaving 8 bases between the germline ends. Per the germline V gene (reference sequence), WNHNN is the CDR1 and SYGVQD is the CDR2. Including the terminal cysteine and phenylalanine, the CDR3 comprises 13 residues. Kept here is only the CDR3 DNA, which spans 39 bases and is read in frame from base 1. In the ViraFEST assay, PBMC were stimulated with viral peptide pools, and antigen-specific CD4+ T cell clonotypes were then identified by expansion using TCR sequencing. After approximately eleven days of culture, CD4+ T cells were isolated with the EasySep CD4+ T cell isolation kit. The absence of prior SARS-CoV-2 infection in healthy vaccine recipients was confirmed by negative nucleocapsid antibodies before and after vaccination. About 2 million PBMC per well were cultured in IMDM with roughly 5% human AB serum, 8.5 to 10 IU/ml IL-2 and gentamicin, plus 10 ug/ml peptides. Half of the culture medium was replaced with fresh IL-2-containing medium on days 3 and 7. Unless otherwise noted, each peptide stimulation condition was cultured in triplicate wells. PBMC were separated from whole blood using Ficoll-Paque Plus gradient centrifugation and were then either cryopreserved at -140C or used fresh. Overlapping peptide pools spanned the spike proteins of SARS-CoV-2 and the common cold coronaviruses HCoV-NL63, HCoV-OC43 and HCoV-229E. The QIAamp micro DNA kit was used to extract genomic DNA from the cultured CD4+ T cells.

As regards this clone: Its binding antigen is unknown. No base quality values were provided; no much bigger clone lies one nucleotide off.

Library construction relied on the immunoSEQ multiplex PCR assay. DNA from the cultured, isolated CD4+ T cells was subjected to TCR beta CDR3 sequencing. For the original study's pipeline: Non-productive TCR sequences were removed, reads were trimmed to the CDR3 region, and CDR3s of at least 7 amino acids were retained. The MANAFEST web app was used to pick out antigen-specific clonotypes by comparing their expansion in peptide wells with that in reference cultures. To count as positive, a clone had to show expansion at FDR<0.05 compared with the reference and with all other wells, an odds ratio above 5, and a frequency above 0.1% in two replicate wells. Clonotypes significantly expanded in SARS-CoV-2 spike wells and in at least one common cold coronavirus spike condition were defined as cross-reactive. CDR3 similarity was assessed by Levenshtein distance using the stringdist R package, and unrooted trees were constructed with ape in R 3.6.1. Here the immuneACCESS table is served through TCRdb, limited to in-frame sequences with V and J called. Missing clones are a known gap in these copies; in checked studies unresolved V genes cover under half, and the rest lacks a known reason. The V and J calls and clone size are taken from that table; D and trimming were inferred from the DNA. In all, the sample holds about 38,000 clones, and 55% to 75% of those were seen once. The ten largest clones take up 20% to 25% of the sample.

The starting material was CD4+ T cells from PBMCs cultured with SARS-CoV-2 spike peptides, obtained before COVID-19 vaccination. According to the study, the label for this sample's cell subset or site signals: SARS-CoV-2 spike overlapping peptide pool stimulation. This TCR came from a human donor who received a COVID-19 vaccine. The V and J segments used are TRBV10-1 and TRBJ1-1; no confident D gene assignment can be made. This receptor carries the CDR3 CASSEGRDTEAFF. The sequence in DNA is TGCGCCAGCAGTGAAGGGAGGGACACTGAAGCTTTCTTT.